This T cell receptor (beta chain) originates from a study of blood T cell repertoires in COVID-19. As for the study in general: The United States, Italy and Spain supplied acute and convalescent COVID-19 samples.

Original processing methods: Estimates of nucleated cell counts were drawn from the amplification of reference gene primers. TCRdb keeps only in-frame clones here, not all; method: immunoSEQ multiplex PCR. The V and J calls and clone size come from that table; D and trimming were worked out from the DNA. The repertoire holds around 190,000 clones, with roughly nine tenths as singletons. Germline CDR1 and CDR2: MGHRA and YSYEKL. CDR3 length: 15 amino acids. V lost 1 base to trimming and J lost 16 bases, with 23 bases between them. Sequenced input: peripheral blood. This receptor was identified in a man in his sixties or seventies with active or convalescent COVID-19. The V call is TRBV4-1, the J call TRBJ2-1; the D gene is possibly TRBD1 (6 bases). The CDR3 region is CASSQGQGLLTRSFF. The CDR3 DNA reads as TGCGCCAGCAGCCAAGGGCAGGGGCTACTCACCCGGTCCTTCTTC.